The clone carrying this T cell receptor beta chain appeared a few times. Primers used in a second PCR of about 7 to 11 cycles were a sample-barcoded 5' primer and a J-beta primer mix. TCRdb reprocessed the 5' RACE reads via MiXCR and lists one record per CDR3 protein. Here the sample spans 700,000 to 950,000 distinct CDR3 sequences, nearly 60% being singletons. This sample stems from a study of blood T cells in healthy people across ages. Donors were healthy Caucasian individuals from Russia aged roughly 6 to 90. V lost 4 bases to trimming and J lost 3 bases, with 10 bases between them. The V gene's germline CDR1 is SGHKS and CDR2 YYEKEE (reference sequence). The CDR3 covers 13 residues.

This receptor was identified in a man aged 30-40 years in good health. The sequencing sample was made of blood. The chain uses TRBV5-5 and TRBJ2-5; possibly TRBD1 for D (5 bases). The CDR3, as DNA: TGTGCCAGCAGCGCGGACATGGAAGAGACCCAGTACTTC. Translating it yields CASSADMEETQYF.